A selection of T cell receptor beta chains follows, all from one sample in a study of cytomegalovirus exposure and HLA in healthy donors. Here immunoSEQ multiplex PCR was the method, and the copy in TCRdb shows in-frame clones only, minus some. Its table records some 82,000 clones. Sequences were obtained from PBMCs. Source of these receptors: a woman in her 30s in good health and CMV-seronegative. Each CDR3 is given with its conserved first and last residue. The D gene is left open where the match is weak.

-,TRBJ1-6,TRBV6-1,CASTAPRSYNSPLHF,TGTGCCAGCACAGCGCCGAGATCCTATAATTCACCCCTACACTTT
TRBD1,TRBJ1-5,TRBV2,CASRLGQGGNQPQHF,TGTGCCAGCAGGCTCGGACAGGGAGGCAATCAGCCCCAGCATTTT
TRBD1,TRBJ2-1,TRBV14,CASSSVRSGTGAHGYNEQFF,TGTGCCAGCAGCTCCGTGCGTTCCGGGACAGGGGCCCACGGCTACAATGAGCAGTTCTTC
-,TRBJ2-2,TRBV30,CAFSLTIPTGELFF,TGTGCCTTTTCCCTGACTATACCCACCGGGGAGCTGTTTTTT
-,TRBJ2-1,TRBV6-4,CASSDGTNYNEQFF,TGTGCCAGCAGTGACGGCACCAACTACAATGAGCAGTTCTTC
TRBD2,TRBJ2-7,TRBV6-1,CASSEVFSGSEQYF,TGTGCCAGCAGTGAAGTATTTAGCGGGAGCGAGCAGTACTTC
-,TRBJ1-4,TRBV6-1,CASSSYRGTYEKLFF,TGTGCCAGCAGTTCCTACAGAGGGACTTATGAAAAACTGTTTTTT
-,TRBJ2-1,TRBV5-1,CASSLNRAYNEQFF,TGCGCCAGCAGCTTGAACAGGGCGTACAATGAGCAGTTCTTC
-,TRBJ1-5,TRBV30,CAWRGALGQPQHF,TGTGCCTGGAGAGGGGCCCTGGGGCAGCCCCAGCATTTT
-,TRBJ2-7,TRBV18,CASSPPRGEQYF,TGTGCCAGCTCACCACCGAGGGGGGAGCAGTACTTC
-,TRBJ2-5,TRBV30,CAWSPGYQETQYF,TGTGCCTGGAGCCCGGGGTACCAAGAGACCCAGTACTTC
TRBD2,TRBJ2-7,TRBV4-2,CASSLTSGGAYEQYF,TGTGCCAGCAGCCTTACTAGCGGGGGTGCCTACGAGCAGTACTTC
-,TRBJ2-7,TRBV13,CASSSTRGMADEQYF,TGTGCCAGCAGCTCAACAAGGGGCATGGCGGACGAGCAGTACTTC
-,TRBJ2-5,TRBV7-6,CASTVRSSEETQYF,TGTGCCAGCACCGTTCGTTCGAGCGAGGAGACCCAGTACTTC
TRBD2,TRBJ2-1,TRBV5-1,CASSLGPAGDPYNEQFF,TGCGCCAGCAGCTTGGGGCCGGCGGGAGATCCCTACAATGAGCAGTTCTTC
TRBD1,TRBJ2-1,TRBV27,CASSNRDSPGGEQFF,TGTGCCAGCAGTAACCGGGACAGTCCCGGCGGTGAGCAGTTCTTC
-,TRBJ2-3,TRBV5-1,CASKTGGEDTQYF,TGCGCCAGCAAAACGGGCGGGGAAGATACGCAGTATTTT
-,TRBJ2-7,TRBV5-1,CASSLLGDKSHEQYF,TGCGCCAGCAGCTTGTTGGGGGACAAAAGCCACGAGCAGTACTTC
-,TRBJ1-6,TRBV11-2,CASSLTTGGDSPLHF,TGTGCCAGCAGCTTAACGACGGGGGGCGATTCACCCCTCCACTTT
-,TRBJ2-2,TRBV7-9,CASSLMAGELFF,TGTGCCAGCAGCCTAATGGCCGGGGAGCTGTTTTTT
-,TRBJ1-5,TRBV7-2,CASSLVRGGNQPQHF,TGTGCCAGCAGCTTAGTAAGGGGTGGCAATCAGCCCCAGCATTTT
-,TRBJ2-5,TRBV5-1,CASSSGTLQETQYF,TGCGCCAGCAGCTCCGGGACTCTACAAGAGACCCAGTACTTC
-,TRBJ2-2,TRBV6-5,CASRPGLGRELFF,TGTGCCAGCAGACCGGGCCTGGGGCGGGAGCTGTTTTTT
-,TRBJ1-2,TRBV5-5,CASSLQPPNYGYTF,TGTGCCAGCAGCTTACAGCCTCCTAACTATGGCTACACCTTC
TRBD1,TRBJ2-1,TRBV19,CASRLDRASDNEQFF,TGTGCCAGTAGATTGGACAGGGCAAGTGACAATGAGCAGTTCTTC
-,TRBJ1-1,TRBV7-9,CASSPSPGTTYSDTEAFF,TGTGCCAGCAGCCCATCCCCCGGGACAACCTATTCGGACACTGAAGCTTTCTTT
-,TRBJ2-3,TRBV6-5,CASSPDSSSTDTQYF,TGTGCCAGCAGCCCTGACTCTTCTAGCACAGATACGCAGTATTTT
-,TRBJ2-3,TRBV2,CASSDLRADTQYF,TGTGCCAGCAGTGATCTACGGGCAGATACGCAGTATTTT
TRBD1,TRBJ1-6,TRBV30,CAGSVRTGPNSPLHF,TGTGCCGGGAGTGTACGGACAGGCCCTAATTCACCCCTCCACTTT
TRBD1,TRBJ2-5,TRBV30,CAWSDGTGPSSETQYF,TGTGCCTGGAGTGACGGGACAGGGCCCTCCAGTGAGACCCAGTACTTC
-,TRBJ1-1,TRBV28,CASSLSQGNTEAFF,TGTGCCAGCAGTTTATCGCAGGGGAACACTGAAGCTTTCTTT
-,TRBJ1-1,TRBV5-1,CASSPSAYPGEEAFF,TGCGCCAGCAGCCCGTCCGCCTATCCGGGAGAAGAAGCTTTCTTT
-,TRBJ2-1,TRBV6-1,CASSASQGREQFF,TGTGCCAGCAGCGCCTCACAGGGAAGGGAGCAGTTCTTC
-,TRBJ2-7,TRBV5-1,CASSPGKTYEQYF,TGCGCCAGCAGCCCGGGAAAGACCTACGAGCAGTACTTC
TRBD1,TRBJ1-6,TRBV5-1,CASSLGTGGGGGNSPLHF,TGCGCCAGCAGCTTGGGGACAGGCGGCGGAGGGGGTAATTCACCCCTCCACTTT
-,TRBJ1-5,TRBV6-6,CASSPDSSTGPQHF,TGTGCCAGCAGCCCAGACAGTAGTACAGGGCCCCAGCATTTT
-,TRBJ2-5,TRBV5-1,CASSPGTSQETQYF,TGCGCCAGCAGCCCCGGGACATCCCAAGAGACCCAGTACTTC
TRBD2,TRBJ2-1,TRBV30,CAWSAVAGGYNEQFF,TGTGCCTGGTCGGCGGTGGCGGGGGGGTACAATGAGCAGTTCTTC
-,TRBJ1-2,TRBV6-6,CASNPYLNYGYTF,TGTGCCAGCAATCCCTACTTGAACTATGGCTACACCTTC
-,TRBJ2-7,TRBV7-8,CASSPLDTGRSYEQYF,TGTGCCAGCAGCCCTCTGGACACAGGGCGATCCTACGAGCAGTACTTC
TRBD2,TRBJ2-1,TRBV6-1,CASSEGRWAGGYNEQFF,TGTGCCAGCAGTGAGGGGCGTTGGGCGGGAGGGTACAATGAGCAGTTCTTC
-,TRBJ1-1,TRBV7-8,CASSAENTEAFF,TGTGCCAGCAGCGCGGAGAACACTGAAGCTTTCTTT
-,TRBJ2-7,TRBV7-6,CASRGQFEQYF,TGTGCCAGCCGAGGGCAGTTCGAGCAGTACTTC